The sequence of this T cell receptor (beta chain) was determined in a study of cytomegalovirus exposure and HLA in healthy donors. V lost 1 base to trimming and J lost 3 bases; unmatched junction nucleotides: 4. This CDR3 is built from 16 residues. Germline CDR1 is MGHRA and CDR2 is YSYEKL. Vbeta (60) and Jbeta (13) primers were used in the PCR. Clones were sequenced by immunoSEQ multiplex PCR, and TCRdb holds only the in-frame ones, with some missing. This listing includes about 74,000 clones. This clonotype was obtained from a female donor in good health and CMV-seropositive. The sequenced sample consisted of PBMCs. The V call is TRBV4-1, the J call TRBJ2-1; 9 nucleotides align to TRBD2. The chain's CDR3 is CASSQVGLANYNEQFF. CDR3 bases: TGCGCCAGCAGCCAAGTTGGACTAGCGAACTACAATGAGCAGTTCTTC.